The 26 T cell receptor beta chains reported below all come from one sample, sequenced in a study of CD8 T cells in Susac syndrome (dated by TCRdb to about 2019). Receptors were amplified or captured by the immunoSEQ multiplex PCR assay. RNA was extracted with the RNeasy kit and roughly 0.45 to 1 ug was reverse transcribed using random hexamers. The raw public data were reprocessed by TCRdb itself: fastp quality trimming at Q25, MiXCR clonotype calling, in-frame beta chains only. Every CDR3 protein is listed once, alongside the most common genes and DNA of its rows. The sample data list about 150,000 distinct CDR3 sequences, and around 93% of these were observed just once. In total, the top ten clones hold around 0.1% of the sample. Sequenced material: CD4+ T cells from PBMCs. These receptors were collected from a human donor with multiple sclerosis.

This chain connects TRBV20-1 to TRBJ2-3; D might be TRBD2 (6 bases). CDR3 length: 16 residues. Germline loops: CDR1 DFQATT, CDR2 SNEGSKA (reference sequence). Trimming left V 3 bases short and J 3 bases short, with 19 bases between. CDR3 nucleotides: TGCAGTGCTAGCGTCGGGGGACTGTGGGGAACAGATACGCAGTATTTT. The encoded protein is CSASVGGLWGTDTQYF.

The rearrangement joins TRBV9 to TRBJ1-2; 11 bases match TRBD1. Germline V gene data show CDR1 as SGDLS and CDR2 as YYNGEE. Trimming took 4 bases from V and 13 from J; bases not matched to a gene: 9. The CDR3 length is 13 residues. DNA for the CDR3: TGTGCCAGCAGCTCTCGGACAGGGGGCTTTGGCACCTTC. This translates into CASSSRTGGFGTF.

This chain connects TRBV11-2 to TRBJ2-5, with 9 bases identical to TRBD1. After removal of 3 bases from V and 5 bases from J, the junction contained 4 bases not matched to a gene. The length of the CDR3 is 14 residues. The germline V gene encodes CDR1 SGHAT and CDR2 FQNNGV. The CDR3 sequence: CASSFGQGTETQYF. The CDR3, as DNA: TGTGCCAGCAGCTTTGGACAGGGGACGGAGACCCAGTACTTC.

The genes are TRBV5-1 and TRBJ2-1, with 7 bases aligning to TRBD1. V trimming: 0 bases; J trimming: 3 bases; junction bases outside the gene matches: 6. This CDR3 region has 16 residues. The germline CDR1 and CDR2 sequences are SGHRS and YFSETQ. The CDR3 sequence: CASSLEPGGDYNEQFF. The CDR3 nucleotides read TGCGCCAGCAGCTTGGAGCCAGGGGGAGACTACAATGAGCAGTTCTTC.

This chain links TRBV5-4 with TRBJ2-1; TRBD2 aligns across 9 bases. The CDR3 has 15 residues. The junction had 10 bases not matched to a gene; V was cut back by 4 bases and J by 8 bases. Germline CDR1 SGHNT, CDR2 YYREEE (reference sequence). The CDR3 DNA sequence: TGTGCCAGCAGCCCAGCCCCTTTAGCGGGGGATGAGCAGTTCTTC. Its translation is CASSPAPLAGDEQFF.

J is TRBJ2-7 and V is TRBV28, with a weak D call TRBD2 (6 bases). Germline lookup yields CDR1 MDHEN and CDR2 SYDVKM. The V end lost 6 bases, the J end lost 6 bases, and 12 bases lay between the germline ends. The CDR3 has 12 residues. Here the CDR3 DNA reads TGTGCCAGCAGAGAACTAGCTTCCGAGCAGTACTTC. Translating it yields CASRELASEQYF.

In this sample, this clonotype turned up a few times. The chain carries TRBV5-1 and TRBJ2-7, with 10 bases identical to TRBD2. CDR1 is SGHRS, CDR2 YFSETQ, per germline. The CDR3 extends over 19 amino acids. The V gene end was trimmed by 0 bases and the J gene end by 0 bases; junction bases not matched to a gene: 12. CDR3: CASSLALGLADASSYEQYF. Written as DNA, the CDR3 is TGCGCCAGCAGCTTGGCCTTAGGACTAGCGGATGCTAGCTCCTACGAGCAGTACTTC.

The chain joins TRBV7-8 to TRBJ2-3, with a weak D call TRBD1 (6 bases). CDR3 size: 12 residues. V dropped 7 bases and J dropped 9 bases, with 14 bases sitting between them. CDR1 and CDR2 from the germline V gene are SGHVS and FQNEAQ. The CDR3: CASTDRGGTQYF. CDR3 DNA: TGTGCCAGCACCGACCGTGGGGGCACGCAGTATTTT.

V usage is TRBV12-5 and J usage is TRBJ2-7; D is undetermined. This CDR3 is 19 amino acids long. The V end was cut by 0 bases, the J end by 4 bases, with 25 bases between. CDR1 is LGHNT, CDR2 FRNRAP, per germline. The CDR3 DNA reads TGTGCTAGTGGTTTGGTAGTGAACCTAAATCTACCCGGTTGGTACGAGCAGTACTTC. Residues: CASGLVVNLNLPGWYEQYF.

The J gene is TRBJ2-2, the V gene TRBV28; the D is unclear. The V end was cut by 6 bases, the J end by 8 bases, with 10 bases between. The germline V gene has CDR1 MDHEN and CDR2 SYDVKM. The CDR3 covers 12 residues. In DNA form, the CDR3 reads TGTGCCAGCAGCATTTCCCCTGGGGAGCTGTTTTTT. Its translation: CASSISPGELFF.

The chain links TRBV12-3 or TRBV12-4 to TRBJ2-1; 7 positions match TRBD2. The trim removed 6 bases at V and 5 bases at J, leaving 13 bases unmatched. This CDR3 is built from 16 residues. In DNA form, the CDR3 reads TGTGCCAGCAGCCTCCTGTGGGGGGGACTTAACAATGAGCAGTTCTTC. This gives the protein CASSLLWGGLNNEQFF.

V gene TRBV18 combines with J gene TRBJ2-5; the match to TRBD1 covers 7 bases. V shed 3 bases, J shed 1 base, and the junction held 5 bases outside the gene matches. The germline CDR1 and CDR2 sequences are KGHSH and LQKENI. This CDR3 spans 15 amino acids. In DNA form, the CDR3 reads TGTGCCAGCTCACCGAACAGGGGTATCCAAGAGACCCAGTACTTC. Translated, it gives CASSPNRGIQETQYF.

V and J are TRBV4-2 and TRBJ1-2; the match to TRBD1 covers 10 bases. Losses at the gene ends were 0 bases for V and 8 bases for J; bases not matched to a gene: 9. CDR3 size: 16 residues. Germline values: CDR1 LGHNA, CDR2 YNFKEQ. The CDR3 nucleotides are TGTGCCAGCAGCCAAGAGCTGGACAGGGGGGGCTTAGGCTACACCTTC. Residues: CASSQELDRGGLGYTF.

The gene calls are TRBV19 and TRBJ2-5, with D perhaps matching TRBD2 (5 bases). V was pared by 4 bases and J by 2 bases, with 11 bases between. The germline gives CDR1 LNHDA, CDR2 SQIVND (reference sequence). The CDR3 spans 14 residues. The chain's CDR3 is CASSKADRQETQYF. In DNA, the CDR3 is TGTGCCAGTAGTAAAGCGGACCGTCAAGAGACCCAGTACTTC.

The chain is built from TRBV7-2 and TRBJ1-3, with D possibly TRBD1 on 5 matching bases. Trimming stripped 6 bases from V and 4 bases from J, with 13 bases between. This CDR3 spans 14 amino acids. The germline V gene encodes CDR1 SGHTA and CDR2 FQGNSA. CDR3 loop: CASRGGTGGNTIYF. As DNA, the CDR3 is TGTGCCAGCAGAGGTGGGACGGGAGGAAACACCATATATTTT. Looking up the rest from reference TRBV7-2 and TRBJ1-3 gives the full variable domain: GAGVSQSPSNKVTEKGKDVELRCDPISGHTALYWYRQSLGQGLEFLIYFQGNSAPDKSGLPSDRFSAERTGGSVSTLTIQRTQQEDSAVYLCASRGGTGGNTIYFGEGSWLTVV.

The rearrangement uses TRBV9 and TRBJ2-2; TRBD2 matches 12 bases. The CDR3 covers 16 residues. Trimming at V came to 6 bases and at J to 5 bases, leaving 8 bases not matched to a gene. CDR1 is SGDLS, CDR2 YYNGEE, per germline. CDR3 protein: CASTELGLAGTGELFF. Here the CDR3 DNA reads TGTGCCAGCACAGAGCTGGGACTAGCGGGTACCGGGGAGCTGTTTTTT.

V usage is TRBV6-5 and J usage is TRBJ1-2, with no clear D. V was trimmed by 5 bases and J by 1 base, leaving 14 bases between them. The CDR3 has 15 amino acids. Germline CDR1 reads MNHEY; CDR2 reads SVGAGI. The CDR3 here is CASSLDLSFNYGYTF. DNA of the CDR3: TGTGCCAGCAGTCTCGACCTGAGCTTTAACTATGGCTACACCTTC.

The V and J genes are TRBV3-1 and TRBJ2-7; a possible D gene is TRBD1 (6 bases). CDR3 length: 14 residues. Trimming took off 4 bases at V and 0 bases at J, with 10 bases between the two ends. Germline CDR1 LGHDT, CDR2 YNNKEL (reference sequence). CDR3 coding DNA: TGTGCCAGCAGCCGACAGGTAAACTCCTACGAGCAGTACTTC. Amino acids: CASSRQVNSYEQYF.

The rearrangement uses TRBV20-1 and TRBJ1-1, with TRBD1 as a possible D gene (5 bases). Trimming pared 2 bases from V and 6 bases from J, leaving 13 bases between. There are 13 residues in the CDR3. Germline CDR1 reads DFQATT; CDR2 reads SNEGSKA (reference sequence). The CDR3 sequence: CSARRDRRAEAFF. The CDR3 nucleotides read TGCAGTGCTAGAAGGGACCGTCGGGCTGAAGCTTTCTTT.

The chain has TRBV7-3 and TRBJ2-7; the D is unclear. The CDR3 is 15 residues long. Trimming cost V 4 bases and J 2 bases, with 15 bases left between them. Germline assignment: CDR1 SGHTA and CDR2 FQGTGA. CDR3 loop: CASSSGSGGTYEQYF. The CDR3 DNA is TGTGCCAGCAGCTCCGGTTCAGGTGGGACCTACGAGCAGTACTTC. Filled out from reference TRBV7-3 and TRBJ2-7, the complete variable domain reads GAGVSQTPSNKVTEKGKYVELRCDPISGHTALYWYRQSLGQGPEFLIYFQGTGAADDSGLPNDRFFAVRPEGSVSTLKIQRTERGDSAVYLCASSSGSGGTYEQYFGPGTRLTVT.

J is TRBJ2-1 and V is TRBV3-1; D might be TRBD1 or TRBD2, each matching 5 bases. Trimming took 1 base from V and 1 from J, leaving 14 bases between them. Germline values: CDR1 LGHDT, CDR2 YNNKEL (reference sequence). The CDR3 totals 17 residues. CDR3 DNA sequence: TGTGCCAGCAGCCAAGCCGTCCGGGACCGATCCTACAATGAGCAGTTCTTC. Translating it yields CASSQAVRDRSYNEQFF.

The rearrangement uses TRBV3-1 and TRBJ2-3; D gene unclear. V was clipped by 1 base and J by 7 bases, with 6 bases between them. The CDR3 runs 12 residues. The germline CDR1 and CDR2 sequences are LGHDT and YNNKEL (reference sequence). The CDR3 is CASSQGLYTQYF. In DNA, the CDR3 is TGTGCCAGCAGCCAAGGGCTTTATACGCAGTATTTT.

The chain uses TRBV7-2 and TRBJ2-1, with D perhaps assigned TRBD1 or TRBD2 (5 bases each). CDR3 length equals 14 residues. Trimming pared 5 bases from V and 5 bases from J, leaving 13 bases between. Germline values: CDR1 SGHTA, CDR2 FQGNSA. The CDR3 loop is CASSLTGRNNEQFF. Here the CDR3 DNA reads TGTGCCAGCAGCCTAACGGGGCGGAACAATGAGCAGTTCTTC.

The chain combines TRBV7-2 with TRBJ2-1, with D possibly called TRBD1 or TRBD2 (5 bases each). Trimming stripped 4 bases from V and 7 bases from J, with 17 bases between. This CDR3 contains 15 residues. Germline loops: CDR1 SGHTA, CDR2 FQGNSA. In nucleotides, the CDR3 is TGTGCCAGCAGCTCAGCCGGGACCGCGCTAAATGAGCAGTTCTTC. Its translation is CASSSAGTALNEQFF.

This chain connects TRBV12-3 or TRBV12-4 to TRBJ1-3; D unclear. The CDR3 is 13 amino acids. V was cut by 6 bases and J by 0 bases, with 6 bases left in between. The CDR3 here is CASSPYSGNTIYF. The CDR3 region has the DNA TGTGCCAGCAGCCCTTACTCTGGAAACACCATATATTTT.

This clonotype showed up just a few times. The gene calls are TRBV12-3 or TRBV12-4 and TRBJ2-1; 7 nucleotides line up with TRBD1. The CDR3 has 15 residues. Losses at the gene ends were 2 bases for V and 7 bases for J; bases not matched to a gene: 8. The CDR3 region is CASSLRQGVNNEQFF. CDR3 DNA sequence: TGTGCCAGCAGTTTACGACAGGGCGTCAATAATGAGCAGTTCTTC.